This passage covers 17 T cell receptor beta chains from one sample sequenced in a study of Ad26.COV2.S vaccination and SARS-CoV-2 variants. Here immunoSEQ multiplex PCR was the method, and the copy in TCRdb shows in-frame clones only, minus some. The data hold about 350,000 clones, with over 75% observed a single time. Treatment here: roughly 20 received Ad26.COV2.S at low or high dose, single or two shots; roughly 5 received placebo; per-sample allocation not given. Specimen acquisition occurred on day 63 following the initial vaccine or placebo injection. Source: peripheral blood, taken in a trial of Ad26.COV2.S vaccine versus placebo. These receptors came from a person between 18 and 59 years old who received the Ad26.COV2.S COVID-19 vaccine or a placebo.

The chain is built from TRBV6-2 or TRBV6-3 and TRBJ1-2, with D uncertain. Germline assignment: CDR1 MNHEY and CDR2 SVGEGT. This CDR3 has 16 residues. Trimming cost V 5 bases and J 8 bases, with 24 bases left between them. This chain's CDR3 is CASSLVLSHSGSGYTF. CDR3 nucleotide sequence: TGTGCCAGCAGTCTTGTCTTATCTCACAGCGGGAGCGGCTACACCTTC.

J is TRBJ2-7 and V is TRBV4-2; the D gene is possibly TRBD2 (5 bases). CDR3 length: 13 residues. Germline CDR1 and CDR2: LGHNA and YNFKEQ. V dropped 0 bases and J dropped 5 bases, with 8 bases sitting between them. CDR3 nucleotide sequence: TGTGCCAGCAGCCAAGAACTAGTCCACGAGCAGTACTTC. Its translation is CASSQELVHEQYF.

V and J are TRBV5-1 and TRBJ2-5, with D perhaps TRBD1 (6 bases). Looked up from germline, CDR1 is SGHRS and CDR2 is YFSETQ. Trimming took 4 bases from V and 4 from J, leaving 14 bases between them. The CDR3 covers 14 residues. This chain's CDR3 is CASSPTDSGETQYF. The CDR3 DNA follows: TGCGCCAGCAGCCCCACGGACAGTGGAGAGACCCAGTACTTC. The full variable domain, with the rest looked up from reference TRBV5-1 and TRBJ2-5, is KAGVTQTPRYLIKTRGQQVTLSCSPISGHRSVSWYQQTPGQGLQFLFEYFSETQRNKGNFPGRFSGRQFSNSRSEMNVSTLELGDSALYLCASSPTDSGETQYFGPGTRLLVL.

This chain's CDR3 is CASNQSPHVTAHNEQFF. For the CDR3, the DNA is TGTGCCAGCAACCAAAGCCCCCACGTTACAGCCCACAATGAGCAGTTCTTC. The chain recombines TRBV27 with TRBJ2-1; D is unclear. Germline CDR1 MNHEY, CDR2 SMNVEV (reference sequence). V lost 7 bases and J 5 bases, leaving 24 bases between the germline ends. The CDR3 totals 17 residues.

This clone was counted between two and nine times. J is TRBJ1-2 and V is TRBV5-1, with D uncertain. CDR3 length: 13 residues. Germline V gene sequence: CDR1 SGHRS, CDR2 YFSETQ. Trimming cost V 0 bases and J 3 bases, with 6 bases left between them. Here the CDR3 reads CASSLDTDYGYTF. In DNA, the CDR3 is TGCGCCAGCAGCTTGGATACAGACTATGGCTACACCTTC.

This chain links TRBV15 with TRBJ1-4; unclear D gene. Germline-derived CDR1 and CDR2 are LNHNV and YYDKDF (reference sequence). This CDR3 has 16 amino acids. V was trimmed by 3 bases and J by 7 bases, leaving 18 bases between them. The CDR3 coding sequence is TGTGCCACCAGCAGGGCAGGAACAGTCCTCGGTGAAAAACTGTTTTTT. This gives the protein CATSRAGTVLGEKLFF.

The gene calls are TRBV5-1 and TRBJ2-4; D is unresolved. Per germline, CDR1 SGHRS and CDR2 YFSETQ. The CDR3 contains 14 residues. Between the trimmed V and J ends, which lost 4 bases and 7 bases, there was a span of 15 bases. The CDR3 DNA follows: TGCGCCAGCAGCGCTGGAGAAGGGTTGAACATTCAGTACTTC. Its translation: CASSAGEGLNIQYF.

There are a few counts of this clone. J is TRBJ1-1 and V is TRBV29-1, with D hard to call. The CDR3 sequence is 11 residues long. CDR1 and CDR2 (germline): SQVTM, ANQGSEA. V was trimmed by 4 bases and J by 7 bases, leaving 10 bases between them. The CDR3 DNA is TGCAGCGTTGTAAGACAAGTTGAAGCTTTCTTT. It encodes CSVVRQVEAFF.

The chain is built from TRBV6-5 and TRBJ2-3; D might be TRBD2 (6 bases). CDR3 length: 14 residues. Trimming stripped 7 bases from V and 2 bases from J, with 13 bases between. The V gene's germline CDR1 is MNHEY and CDR2 SVGAGI. The CDR3 protein is CASKTGLSTDTQYF. In DNA form, the CDR3 reads TGTGCCAGCAAAACGGGACTTTCCACAGATACGCAGTATTTT.

This chain joins TRBV4-2 and TRBJ2-1; the D gene could be TRBD1 or TRBD2 (6 bases each). This CDR3 is built from 16 residues. Trimming took off 4 bases at V and 4 bases at J, with 17 bases between the two ends. Germline lookup yields CDR1 LGHNA and CDR2 YNFKEQ. The chain's CDR3 is CASSPTPWGAYNEQFF. CDR3 DNA: TGTGCCAGCAGCCCCACCCCATGGGGGGCTTACAATGAGCAGTTCTTC.

V usage is TRBV7-2 and J usage is TRBJ1-4; TRBD1 aligns across 7 bases. Trimming took 3 bases from V and 5 from J; bases not matched to a gene: 3. Germline V gene data show CDR1 as SGHTA and CDR2 as FQGNSA. This CDR3 has 14 residues. CDR3 bases: TGTGCCAGCAGCTTGGACAGGAACAATGAAAAACTGTTTTTT. It translates to CASSLDRNNEKLFF.

The rearrangement joins TRBV5-8 to TRBJ1-1; 11 nucleotides line up with TRBD1. The V gene's germline CDR1 is SGHTS and CDR2 YDEGEE. With 0 bases clipped from V and 4 bases from J, the junction kept 5 bases outside the gene matches. This CDR3 has 16 residues. CDR3 coding DNA: TGTGCCAGCAGCTTGGCTGCGGGACAGGGGGTCACTGAAGCTTTCTTT. It yields the protein CASSLAAGQGVTEAFF. Variable domain in full (rest from reference TRBV5-8 and TRBJ1-1): EAGVTQSPTHLIKTRGQQATLRCSPISGHTSVYWYQQALGLGLQFLLWYDEGEERNRGNFPPRFSGRQFPNYSSELNVNALELEDSALYLCASSLAAGQGVTEAFFGQGTRLTVV.

This clone was counted only a few times. The rearrangement uses TRBV12-3 or TRBV12-4 and TRBJ1-5; D gene ambiguous. Trimming took off 6 bases at V and 2 bases at J, with 5 bases between the two ends. The CDR3 spans 12 residues. CDR3 in amino acids: CASREGNQPQHF. The CDR3 DNA reads as TGTGCCAGCAGGGAAGGCAATCAGCCCCAGCATTTT.

Only a few counts were recorded for this clone. The chain employs TRBV2 and TRBJ1-5; 7 bases are a match to TRBD1. CDR3 length equals 14 residues. CDR1 is SNHLY, CDR2 FYNNEI, per germline. The V gene end was trimmed by 6 bases and the J gene end by 3 bases; junction bases not matched to a gene: 5. The chain's CDR3 is CASRVGQNNQPQHF. The CDR3 coding sequence is TGTGCCAGCAGGGTGGGACAGAACAATCAGCCCCAGCATTTT. Filled out from reference TRBV2 and TRBJ1-5, the complete variable domain reads EPEVTQTPSHQVTQMGQEVILRCVPISNHLYFYWYRQILGQKVEFLVSFYNNEISEKSEIFDDQFSVERPDGSNFTLKIRSTKLEDSAMYFCASRVGQNNQPQHFGDGTRLSIL.

V and J are TRBV9 and TRBJ2-1, with TRBD2 matching 9 bases. V dropped 3 bases and J dropped 12; count of bases not matched to a gene: 7. From germline, CDR1 is SGDLS and CDR2 YYNGEE. This CDR3 region has 13 residues. The CDR3 sequence is CASSGGGLARQFF. CDR3 sequence (DNA): TGTGCCAGCAGCGGGGGAGGACTAGCGCGGCAGTTCTTC.

The chain uses TRBV4-1 and TRBJ2-3; 10 bases agree with TRBD2. Looked up from germline, CDR1 is MGHRA and CDR2 is YSYEKL. The CDR3 runs 19 residues. After removal of 4 bases from V and 5 bases from J, the junction contained 18 bases not matched to a gene. In DNA, the CDR3 is TGCGCCAGCAGCCTAGAAAGGGCACTAGCGGGGTATTCTGGAGATACGCAGTATTTT. Encoded protein: CASSLERALAGYSGDTQYF.

The chain is built from TRBV25-1 and TRBJ2-3, with D tentatively TRBD1 or TRBD2 (6 bases each). Germline CDR1 MGHDK, CDR2 SYGVNS. V dropped 6 bases and J dropped 4 bases, with 20 bases sitting between them. This CDR3 is built from 16 residues. The CDR3 sequence: CASSISDGGLADTQYF. CDR3 sequence (DNA): TGTGCCAGCAGCATCTCGGACGGGGGCCTGGCAGATACGCAGTATTTT.